One sample yielded the 10 T cell receptor beta chains listed below, sequenced in a study of CD8 T cells in ankylosing spondylitis. TCRdb reanalysed the 5' RACE reads using MiXCR and keeps one entry per CDR3 protein. The sample holds around 280,000 distinct CDR3 sequences, 15% to 25% seen once. The sequencing input was blood, either unsorted or a sorted T cell fraction (not recorded which). These receptors were taken from a male donor with ankylosing spondylitis or in good health (not recorded which).

This clonotype was seen a handful of times. This chain connects TRBV7-2 to TRBJ2-5; 16 nucleotides align to TRBD2. There are 17 residues in the CDR3. Germline V gene lookup returns CDR1 SGHTA and CDR2 FQGNSA. The J segment lost 1 base and the V segment lost 5 bases, leaving 4 bases of the junction unmatched. This CDR3 reads CASSPGTSGRAQETQYF. CDR3 nucleotides: TGTGCCAGCAGCCCCGGGACTAGCGGGAGGGCCCAAGAGACCCAGTACTTC.

This clonotype was counted only a few times. The rearrangement uses TRBV28 and TRBJ2-3; D may be TRBD1 (6 bases). The CDR3 spans 16 residues. Germline values: CDR1 MDHEN, CDR2 SYDVKM. V lost 4 bases and J 3 bases, leaving 17 bases between the germline ends. This chain's CDR3 is CASSSARTVRTDTQYF. DNA for the CDR3: TGTGCCAGCAGTTCCGCACGGACAGTGAGGACAGATACGCAGTATTTT.

This chain links TRBV5-6 with TRBJ2-1, with 14 bases that match TRBD2. The CDR3 contains 18 residues. V lost 10 bases to trimming and J lost 1 base; unmatched junction nucleotides: 13. Germline-derived CDR1 and CDR2 are SGHDT and YYEEEE. DNA for the CDR3: TGTGCCCTCCGACCGGGACTAGCGGGAGTAACTTCCTACAATGAGCAGTTCTTC. Its translation is CALRPGLAGVTSYNEQFF.

There are a few counts of this clonotype. The chain uses TRBV27 and TRBJ2-5, with TRBD1 as a possible D gene (5 bases). This CDR3 spans 13 amino acids. Germline V gives CDR1 MNHEY, CDR2 SMNVEV (reference sequence). Trimming left V 3 bases short and J 4 bases short, with 9 bases between. CDR3 sequence: CASSFVQGETQYF. The DNA for the CDR3 is TGTGCCAGCAGTTTTGTCCAGGGAGAGACCCAGTACTTC.

The chain combines TRBV2 with TRBJ2-7, with D tentatively TRBD1 or TRBD2 (6 bases each). Germline lookup yields CDR1 SNHLY and CDR2 FYNNEI. Trimming left V 7 bases short and J 1 base short, with 11 bases between. The CDR3 runs 13 residues. This CDR3 reads CASKTGRSYEQYV. DNA of the CDR3: TGTGCCAGCAAAACAGGGAGGTCCTACGAGCAGTACGTC.

The chain links TRBV5-1 to TRBJ2-1; 8 positions match TRBD1. Trimming removed 4 bases from V and 3 bases from J; junction bases left unmatched: 6. Germline values: CDR1 SGHRS, CDR2 YFSETQ. The CDR3 is made up of 15 amino acids. CDR3 sequence (DNA): TGCGCCAGCAGCACGACAGGGGATATCTACAATGAGCAGTTCTTC. Its protein is CASSTTGDIYNEQFF. Drawing the rest from reference TRBV5-1 and TRBJ2-1, the complete variable domain is KAGVTQTPRYLIKTRGQQVTLSCSPISGHRSVSWYQQTPGQGLQFLFEYFSETQRNKGNFPGRFSGRQFSNSRSEMNVSTLELGDSALYLCASSTTGDIYNEQFFGPGTRLTVL.

This clonotype showed up just a few times. The V gene is TRBV2, the J gene TRBJ2-7, with 15 nucleotides matching TRBD2. V was pared by 4 bases and J by 2 bases, with 6 bases of the junction left unmatched. The CDR3 runs 17 residues. Germline V gives CDR1 SNHLY, CDR2 FYNNEI. CDR3 DNA: TGTGCCAGCAGTGCTGGACTAGCGGGGGGGATGCCCTACGAGCAGTACGTC. Translated, it gives CASSAGLAGGMPYEQYV.

This clonotype was picked up a small number of times. J is TRBJ1-1 and V is TRBV5-1; possible D gene TRBD1, 6 bases. Trimming shortened V by 1 base and J by 2 bases, and 12 bases separated the two germline ends. Germline CDR1 and CDR2: SGHRS and YFSETQ. The CDR3 runs to 15 residues. The DNA of the CDR3 is TGCGCCAGCAGCTTGTCCAGGGGAGGAAACACTGAAGCTTTCTTT. This translates into CASSLSRGGNTEAFF.

The CDR3 DNA sequence: TGTGCCAGCAGTTTTTGGCTAGCTGTGGCGAACACCGGGGAGCTGTTTTTT. Translating it yields CASSFWLAVANTGELFF. The J gene is TRBJ2-2, the V gene TRBV28; possibly TRBD2 for D (5 bases). CDR3 size: 17 residues. V was cut by 3 bases and J by 0 bases, with 14 bases left in between. From germline, CDR1 is MDHEN and CDR2 SYDVKM.

A few counts support this clonotype. This chain joins TRBV9 and TRBJ2-5; 7 bases are a match to TRBD1. This CDR3 contains 13 residues. Germline V gene sequence: CDR1 SGDLS, CDR2 YYNGEE. J gave up 5 bases and V 1 base, and 2 bases lay outside the gene matches. CDR3 coding DNA: TGTGCCAGCAGCGTAAAGGGGGCGGAGACCCAGTACTTC. It translates to CASSVKGAETQYF.